This TCR beta chain stems from a study of blood T cell repertoires in COVID-19. In the authors' methods: Researchers report that nucleated cell counts were estimated from reference gene primer amplification. Clones were sequenced by immunoSEQ multiplex PCR, and TCRdb holds only the in-frame ones, with some missing. The D gene and trimming were derived from the DNA, and the V and J assignments and clone size from that table. Of a few hundred thousand clones listed, approximately 80% are singletons. CDR1 LGHNA and CDR2 YSLEER come from the germline V gene. The CDR3 is made up of 16 amino acids. V gave up 4 bases and J gave up 5 bases; unmatched junction bases: 6.

V is TRBV4-3 and J is TRBJ2-5, with TRBD2 matching 14 bases. Sequenced material: peripheral blood. The TCR originated in a young woman with acute or convalescent COVID-19. The CDR3, as DNA: TGCGCCAGCAGCCCGGGACTAGCGGGAGTGGGGGAGACCCAGTACTTC. The encoded protein is CASSPGLAGVGETQYF.